Listed below are T cell receptor beta chains from one sample, sequenced in a study of cytotoxic CD8 clonotypes in ibrutinib-treated CLL. Assay: immunoSEQ multiplex PCR; the TCRdb copy retains only in-frame clones and omits some. Among roughly 13,000 clones listed, roughly 50% were seen once. Sample: PBMCs, taken at a roughly 22-month disease-progression time point, from a patient treated with ibrutinib. These receptors all come from a human donor with chronic lymphocytic leukemia. The CDR3 runs from the conserved cysteine through the conserved F or W. Fields, in order: CDR3 length, V gene, D gene, J gene, clone size, CDR3 DNA, CDR3 protein. A D gene is named only where the DNA matches it firmly. Rows may omit the clone size; those that give it use once, few, many or a size class.

length: 12
V: TRBV5-4
D: .
J: TRBJ1-2
size: .
DNA: TGTGCCAGCAGACAGGGTAATTATGGCTACACCTTC
CDR3: CASRQGNYGYTF

length: 14
V: TRBV25-1
D: .
J: TRBJ1-2
size: .
DNA: TGTGCCAGCAGTCCCCCCCAGTCTAACTATGGCTACACCTTC
CDR3: CASSPPQSNYGYTF

length: 11
V: TRBV7-9
D: .
J: TRBJ1-1
size: few
DNA: TGTGCCAGCACCCTCAACACTGAAGCTTTCTTT
CDR3: CASTLNTEAFF

length: 19
V: TRBV4-1
D: TRBD1
J: TRBJ1-1
size: .
DNA: TGCGCCAGCAGCCAAGAGTCCGGGACAGGGTTGCTGATGAACACTGAAGCTTTCTTT
CDR3: CASSQESGTGLLMNTEAFF

length: 13
V: TRBV4-2
D: .
J: TRBJ2-7
size: once
DNA: TGTGCCAGCAGCCCAGGGAGCTCCTACGAGCAGTACTTC
CDR3: CASSPGSSYEQYF

length: 14
V: TRBV11-2
D: .
J: TRBJ2-5
size: .
DNA: TGTGCCAGCAGCTTAGATGGCGTCGAAGAGACCCAGTACTTC
CDR3: CASSLDGVEETQYF

length: 15
V: TRBV6-6
D: TRBD1
J: TRBJ2-4
size: .
DNA: TGTGCCAGCAGCGAGACAGGGGCCGGGGGAAACATTCAGTACTTC
CDR3: CASSETGAGGNIQYF

length: 13
V: TRBV2
D: .
J: TRBJ1-2
size: .
DNA: TGTGCCAGCAGTGAGGGGACAAGTACCGGCTACACCTTC
CDR3: CASSEGTSTGYTF

length: 15
V: TRBV11-2
D: .
J: TRBJ2-7
size: .
DNA: TGTGCCAGCAGCCGACCGGGGCAGGCCTCCTACGAGCAGTACTTC
CDR3: CASSRPGQASYEQYF

length: 12
V: TRBV7-9
D: .
J: TRBJ2-1
size: .
DNA: TGTGCCAGCAGCTTAGCGCCAAATGAGCAGTTCTTC
CDR3: CASSLAPNEQFF

length: 16
V: TRBV11-2
D: TRBD2
J: TRBJ2-1
size: once
DNA: TGTGCCAGCAGCCCCAGGTGGCGGGGGGGCCTAAATGAGCAGTTCTTC
CDR3: CASSPRWRGGLNEQFF

length: 15
V: TRBV9
D: .
J: TRBJ2-1
size: .
DNA: TGTGCCAGCAGCGTGGAGACTTACTCCTACAATGAGCAGTTCTTC
CDR3: CASSVETYSYNEQFF

length: 14
V: TRBV6-1
D: .
J: TRBJ1-2
size: .
DNA: TGTGCCAGCAGTGAAGGGGTTTGGGAGCGCGGCTACACCTTC
CDR3: CASSEGVWERGYTF

length: 15
V: TRBV5-6
D: .
J: TRBJ2-7
size: .
DNA: TGTGCCAGCAGCTTCTTGGGAGTAGGCTCCTACGAGCAGTACTTC
CDR3: CASSFLGVGSYEQYF

length: 14
V: TRBV10-1
D: TRBD2
J: TRBJ2-1
size: .
DNA: TGCGCCAGCTCGGCTAGCGGGGGAACGCATGAGCAGTTCTTC
CDR3: CASSASGGTHEQFF

length: 15
V: TRBV11-3
D: .
J: TRBJ1-2
size: .
DNA: TGTGCCAGCAGCTTAGTCGGGGGGACTAACTATGGCTACACCTTC
CDR3: CASSLVGGTNYGYTF

length: 16
V: TRBV7-6
D: TRBD1
J: TRBJ2-2
size: .
DNA: TGTGCCAGCAGCTCCGGACAGGGAAGAGAAACCGGGGAGCTGTTTTTT
CDR3: CASSSGQGRETGELFF

length: 14
V: TRBV6-6
D: .
J: TRBJ2-7
size: many
DNA: TGTGCCAGCAGTTACGAGGGGGAATCCTACGAGCAGTACTTC
CDR3: CASSYEGESYEQYF

length: 14
V: TRBV19
D: TRBD1
J: TRBJ1-1
size: few
DNA: TGTGCCAGTAGCTCCACTCCGGGACAGGGTGAAGCTTTCTTT
CDR3: CASSSTPGQGEAFF